This TCR beta chain came from a study of read filtering for tumor transcriptome and immune sequencing. From approximately 400 ng of RNA, a library with molecular barcoded alpha/delta and beta/gamma adaptors was made. A single record per CDR3 protein comes from TCRdb applying MiXCR to the reads. The table shows about 39,000 distinct CDR3 sequences, with roughly an eighth occurring only once. The length of the CDR3 is 14 residues. Trimming took off 0 bases at V and 7 bases at J, with 15 bases between the two ends. CDR1 and CDR2 from the germline V gene are DFQATT and SNEGSKA (reference sequence). This clonotype was observed many times.

This chain uses TRBV20-1 with TRBJ1-1; possible D gene TRBD1, 5 bases. The sequencing sample was made of a population of CD138-negative cells sorted from bone marrow. This TCR was recovered from a donor at least 40 years old with multiple myeloma. The CDR3 here is CSARDLTQGDEAFF. The CDR3 DNA reads TGCAGTGCTAGAGATCTCACCCAGGGTGATGAAGCTTTCTTT.